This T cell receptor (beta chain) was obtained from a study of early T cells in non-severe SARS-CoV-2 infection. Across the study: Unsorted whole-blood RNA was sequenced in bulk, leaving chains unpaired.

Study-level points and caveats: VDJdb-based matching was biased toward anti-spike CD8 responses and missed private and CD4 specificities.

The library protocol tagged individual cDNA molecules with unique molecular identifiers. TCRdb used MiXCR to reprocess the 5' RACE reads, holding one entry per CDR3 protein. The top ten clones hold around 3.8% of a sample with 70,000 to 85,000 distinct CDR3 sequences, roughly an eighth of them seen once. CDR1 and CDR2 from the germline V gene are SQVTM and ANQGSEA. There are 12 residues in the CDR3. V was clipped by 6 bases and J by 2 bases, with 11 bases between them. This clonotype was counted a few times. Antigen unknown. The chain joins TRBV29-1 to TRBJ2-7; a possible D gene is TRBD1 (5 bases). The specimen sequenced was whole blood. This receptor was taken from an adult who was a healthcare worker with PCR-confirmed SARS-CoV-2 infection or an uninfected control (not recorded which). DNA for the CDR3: TGCAGCGTCCTAGACAGAGCCTACGAGCAGTACTTC. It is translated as CSVLDRAYEQYF.